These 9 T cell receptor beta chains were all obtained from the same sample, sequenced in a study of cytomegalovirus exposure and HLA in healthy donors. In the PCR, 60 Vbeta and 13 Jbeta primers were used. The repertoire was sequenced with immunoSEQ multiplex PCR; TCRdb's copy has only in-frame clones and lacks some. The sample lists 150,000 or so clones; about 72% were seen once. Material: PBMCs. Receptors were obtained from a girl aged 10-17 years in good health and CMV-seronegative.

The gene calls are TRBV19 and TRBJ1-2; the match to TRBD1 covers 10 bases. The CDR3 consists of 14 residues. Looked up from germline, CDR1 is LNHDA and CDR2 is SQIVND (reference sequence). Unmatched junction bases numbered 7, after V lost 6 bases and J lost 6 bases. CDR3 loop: CASRFFGTGDGYTF. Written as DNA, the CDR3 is TGTGCCAGTAGGTTCTTCGGGACAGGGGATGGCTACACCTTC.

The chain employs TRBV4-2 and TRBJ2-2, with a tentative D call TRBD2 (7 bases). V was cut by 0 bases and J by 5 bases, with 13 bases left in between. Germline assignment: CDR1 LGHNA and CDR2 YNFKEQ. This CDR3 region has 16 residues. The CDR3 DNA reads TGTGCCAGCAGCCAAGATAGGGGGGGGGAAACCGGGGAGCTGTTTTTT. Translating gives CASSQDRGGETGELFF.

CDR3 amino acids: CASSLNNSPLHF. DNA for the CDR3: TGTGCCAGCAGCCTAAACAATTCACCCCTCCACTTT. The chain has TRBV5-5 and TRBJ1-6; D is unclear. The CDR3 contains 12 residues. V gave up 4 bases and J gave up 7 bases, with 6 bases separating them. From germline, CDR1 is SGHKS and CDR2 YYEKEE (reference sequence).

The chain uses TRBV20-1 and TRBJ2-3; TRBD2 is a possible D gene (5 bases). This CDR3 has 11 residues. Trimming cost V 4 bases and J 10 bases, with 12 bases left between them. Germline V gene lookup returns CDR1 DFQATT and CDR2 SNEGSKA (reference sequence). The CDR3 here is CSANGIHAQYF. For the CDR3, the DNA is TGCAGTGCTAACGGGATTCATGCGCAGTATTTT.

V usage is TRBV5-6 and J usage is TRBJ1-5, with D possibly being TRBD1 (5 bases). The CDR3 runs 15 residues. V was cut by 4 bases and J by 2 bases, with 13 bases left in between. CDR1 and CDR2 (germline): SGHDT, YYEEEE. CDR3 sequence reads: CASSQERGGNQPQHF. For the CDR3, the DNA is TGTGCCAGCAGCCAGGAAAGGGGTGGCAATCAGCCCCAGCATTTT.

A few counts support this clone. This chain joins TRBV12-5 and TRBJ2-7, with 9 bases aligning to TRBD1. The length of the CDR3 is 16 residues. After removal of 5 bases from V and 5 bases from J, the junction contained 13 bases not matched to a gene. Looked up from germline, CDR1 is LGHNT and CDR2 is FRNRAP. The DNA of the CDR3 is TGTGCTAGTGGTAAAAGCCTTCCGGGACAGGGAGACGAGCAGTACTTC. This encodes CASGKSLPGQGDEQYF.

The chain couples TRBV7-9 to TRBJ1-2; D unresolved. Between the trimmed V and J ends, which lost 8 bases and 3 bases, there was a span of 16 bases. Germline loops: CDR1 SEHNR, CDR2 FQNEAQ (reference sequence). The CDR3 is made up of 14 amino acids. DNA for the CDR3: TGTGCCAGCCCCGGTCGCAGGTCTGACTATGGCTACACCTTC. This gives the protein CASPGRRSDYGYTF.

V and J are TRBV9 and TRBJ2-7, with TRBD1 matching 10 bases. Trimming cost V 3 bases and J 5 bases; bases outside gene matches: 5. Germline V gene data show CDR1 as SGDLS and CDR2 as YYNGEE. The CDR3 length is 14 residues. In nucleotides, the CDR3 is TGTGCCAGCAGCGCTTCCGGGACAGGGGACGAGCAGTACTTC. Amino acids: CASSASGTGDEQYF.

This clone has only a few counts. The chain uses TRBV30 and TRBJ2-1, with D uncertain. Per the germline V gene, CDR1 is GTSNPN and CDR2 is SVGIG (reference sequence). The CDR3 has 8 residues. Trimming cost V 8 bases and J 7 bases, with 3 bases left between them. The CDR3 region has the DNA TGTGCCCTAAATGAGCAGTTCTTC. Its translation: CALNEQFF.